These T cell receptor beta chains were read from a single sample in a study of blood T cell repertoires in COVID-19. Using immunoSEQ multiplex PCR, the repertoire was profiled, and TCRdb retains in-frame clones only, with some absent. The data show 450,000 to 500,000 clones, 80% to 90% seen once. Sequenced sample: peripheral blood. These receptors all come from a human donor in a cohort sampled during active COVID-19. The CDR3 runs from the conserved cysteine through the conserved F or W. The order of the fields is clone size, J gene, D gene, V gene, CDR3 length, CDR3 protein, CDR3 DNA. D genes are given only for firm matches. Size is stated for part of the rows, as once, few or many counts, or as a class when the clone is expanded.

.,TRBJ1-5,TRBD1,TRBV6-1,16,CASSESVSGTGQPQHF,TGTGCCAGCAGTGAATCGGTGAGCGGGACAGGGCAGCCCCAGCATTTT
.,TRBJ1-6,.,TRBV28,14,CASSLFVASSPLHF,TGTGCCAGCAGTTTATTTGTCGCGAGTTCACCCCTCCACTTT
once,TRBJ1-1,.,TRBV30,15,CAWSVNPGSNTEAFF,TGTGCCTGGAGTGTCAATCCAGGATCGAACACTGAAGCTTTCTTT
.,TRBJ1-2,TRBD1,TRBV6-5,14,CASSYDRVVGGYTF,TGTGCCAGCAGTTACGACAGGGTGGTAGGTGGCTACACCTTC
.,TRBJ2-1,TRBD2,TRBV27,15,CASLSGRGDDNEQFF,TGTGCCAGCCTCAGCGGGAGGGGGGACGACAATGAGCAGTTCTTC
.,TRBJ2-2,.,TRBV7-2,16,CASSLNLVRATGELFF,TGTGCCAGCAGCTTAAATCTCGTCAGGGCCACCGGGGAGCTGTTTTTT
.,TRBJ2-7,.,TRBV3-1/TRBV3-2,12,CASSQGWREQYF,TGTGCCAGCAGCCAAGGTTGGAGGGAGCAGTACTTC
few,TRBJ1-2,TRBD1,TRBV3-1/TRBV3-2,13,CASNPTGGDGYTF,TGTGCCAGCAACCCGACAGGGGGAGATGGCTACACCTTC
.,TRBJ2-1,.,TRBV6-5,13,CASILQGRNEQFF,TGTGCCAGCATCCTCCAAGGGAGGAATGAGCAGTTCTTC
.,TRBJ1-5,.,TRBV6-4,14,CASSESGGEQPQHF,TGTGCCAGCAGTGAATCGGGGGGGGAACAGCCCCAGCATTTT
.,TRBJ2-6,.,TRBV7-2,16,CASSPPRGAGANVLTF,TGTGCCAGCAGCCCCCCCAGGGGCGCTGGGGCCAACGTCCTGACTTTC
.,TRBJ2-2,.,TRBV21-1,18,CASSKVKNRGHITGELFF,TGTGCCAGCAGCAAAGTAAAAAACAGGGGGCATATCACCGGGGAGCTGTTTTTT
.,TRBJ2-2,TRBD1,TRBV6-4,14,CASRTGPRTGELFF,TGTGCCAGCAGGACAGGGCCGCGCACCGGGGAGCTGTTTTTT
.,TRBJ1-2,.,TRBV9,13,CASSTPGVYGYTF,TGTGCCAGCAGCACCCCCGGGGTCTATGGCTACACCTTC
.,TRBJ2-3,TRBD1,TRBV14,17,CASSQSRDRVKPDTQYF,TGTGCCAGCAGCCAAAGCCGCGACAGGGTTAAGCCAGATACGCAGTATTTT
.,TRBJ2-3,TRBD2,TRBV6-4,15,CASRAEASGGDTQYF,TGTGCCAGCAGGGCCGAGGCTAGCGGGGGAGATACGCAGTATTTT
once,TRBJ1-3,TRBD1,TRBV7-6,16,CASSLGDRGTGNTIYF,TGTGCCAGCAGCTTAGGGGACAGGGGGACTGGAAACACCATATATTTT
.,TRBJ1-1,.,TRBV5-4,15,CASSLVGGLDTEAFF,TGTGCCAGCAGCTTGGTGGGAGGGTTGGACACTGAAGCTTTCTTT
.,TRBJ1-2,.,TRBV7-9,14,CASSLGQANYGYTF,TGTGCCAGCAGCTTAGGGCAGGCTAACTATGGCTACACCTTC
.,TRBJ2-7,.,TRBV19,14,CASSPGGGGYEQYF,TGTGCCAGTAGTCCCGGGGGAGGAGGCTACGAGCAGTACTTC
.,TRBJ2-1,.,TRBV2,13,CASSWAGNNEQFF,TGTGCCAGCAGTTGGGCAGGGAACAATGAGCAGTTCTTC
.,TRBJ2-7,.,TRBV6-5,11,CASSTRGEQYF,TGTGCCAGCAGCACAAGAGGGGAGCAGTACTTC
.,TRBJ1-2,TRBD1,TRBV6-1,14,CASSEAGTGAGYTF,TGTGCCAGCAGTGAAGCTGGGACAGGGGCTGGCTACACCTTC
.,TRBJ2-7,.,TRBV2,16,CASLTTNGASSYEQYF,TGTGCCAGCTTAACTACAAACGGAGCCAGCTCCTACGAGCAGTACTTC
once,TRBJ2-3,TRBD2,TRBV5-1,16,CASSPGLAEGTDTQYF,TGCGCCAGCAGCCCAGGACTAGCGGAAGGCACAGATACGCAGTATTTT
few,TRBJ1-1,.,TRBV9,13,CASSVDTRAAAFF,TGTGCCAGCAGCGTAGATACCAGGGCAGCAGCTTTCTTT
.,TRBJ2-5,TRBD1,TRBV24-1,16,CATSDRTGGRRETQYF,TGTGCCACCAGTGACAGGACAGGGGGAAGGAGAGAGACCCAGTACTTC
.,TRBJ2-2,TRBD2,TRBV25-1,13,CASMGGYGGELFF,TGTGCCAGCATGGGGGGGTATGGCGGGGAGCTGTTTTTT